These 24 T cell receptor beta chains originate from one sample sequenced in a study of molecular identifiers for immune sequencing clone quantification. A single record per CDR3 protein comes from TCRdb applying MiXCR to the PCR reads. In the table there are around 480,000 distinct CDR3 sequences, around 23% of which are singletons. The source material was naive CD8+ T cells from blood, with Jurkat cell RNA spiked in. The subset: FACS-sorted CD8+CD4-CCR7+CD45RA+ naive T cells. The receptor source for this set is a human donor in good health. Some libraries in this study had Jurkat cell RNA spiked in.

This clonotype was detected only a few times. The V call is TRBV20-1, the J call TRBJ2-3, with D hard to call. With 3 bases removed from V and 0 bases from J, the gap between germline ends came to 7 bases. The CDR3 consists of 13 residues. Germline lookup yields CDR1 DFQATT and CDR2 SNEGSKA (reference sequence). CDR3 loop: CSASSLSTDTQYF. The CDR3 bases are TGCAGTGCTAGTTCTCTAAGCACAGATACGCAGTATTTT.

This clonotype was found many times. The genes are TRBV7-9 and TRBJ2-5, with 7 bases identical to TRBD1. Germline V lookup: CDR1 SEHNR, CDR2 FQNEAQ (reference sequence). This CDR3 spans 16 amino acids. Unmatched junction bases numbered 13, after V lost 5 bases and J lost 4 bases. This chain's CDR3 is CASSELQGSVGETQYF. Written as DNA, the CDR3 is TGTGCCAGCAGCGAACTACAGGGGTCGGTTGGAGAGACCCAGTACTTC. Full variable domain (missing parts from reference TRBV7-9 and TRBJ2-5): DTGVSQNPRHKITKRGQNVTFRCDPISEHNRLYWYRQTLGQGPEFLTYFQNEAQLEKSRLLSDRFSAERPKGSFSTLEIQRTEQGDSAMYLCASSELQGSVGETQYFGPGTRLLVL.

This clonotype was seen only a few times. The chain combines TRBV6-6 with TRBJ2-7; D remains unclear. The germline V and J ends were trimmed by 3 bases and 0 bases, with 9 bases remaining between them. CDR3 size: 14 residues. Germline values: CDR1 MNHNY, CDR2 SVGAGI (reference sequence). The CDR3 DNA sequence: TGTGCCAGCAGTTATTCCCCACACTCCTACGAGCAGTACTTC. It yields the protein CASSYSPHSYEQYF.

The table lists this clonotype with a few counts. The chain employs TRBV4-1 and TRBJ2-7; D remains ambiguous. The ends were cut back, 3 bases at V and 5 bases at J, with 11 bases in the middle. The CDR3 loop spans 13 amino acids. Germline lookup yields CDR1 MGHRA and CDR2 YSYEKL. CDR3 amino acids: CASSHFSEDEQYF. The CDR3 DNA follows: TGCGCCAGCAGCCATTTCAGTGAGGACGAGCAGTACTTC.

The chain combines TRBV3-1 with TRBJ2-5; the match to TRBD2 covers 15 bases. The CDR3 has 18 amino acids. Per the germline V gene, CDR1 is LGHDT and CDR2 is YNNKEL (reference sequence). With V trimmed by 3 bases and J by 4 bases, 9 bases remained unmatched. CDR3 DNA sequence: TGTGCCAGCAGCCATGGACTAGCGGGGGGGCCTTCTTCAGAGACCCAGTACTTC. Its protein is CASSHGLAGGPSSETQYF.

On this clonotype: A much larger clonotype is one base distant, so this may be a read error. This chain links TRBV2 with TRBJ1-2; D perhaps matches TRBD1 (5 bases). Looked up from germline, CDR1 is SNHLY and CDR2 is FYNNEI. The CDR3 runs to 14 residues. This CDR3 is CASCEGTRYYGYTF. In nucleotides, the CDR3 is TGTGCCAGCTGTGAAGGGACGCGGTACTATGGCTACACCTTC.

Regarding this clonotype: The junction and the germline gene differ at one end; a read error may be behind it. This chain uses TRBV12-3 or TRBV12-4 with TRBJ2-1; 8 bases fit TRBD2. This CDR3 is built from 12 residues. The DNA for the CDR3 is TGTGCCAGCAGTTCACTAGCGGTTGAGCAGCTCTTC. Translated: CASSSLAVEQLF.

Concerning this clonotype itself: The junction shows a germline mismatch at one end, possibly a read error. The CDR3 DNA reads as TGTGCCAGCATGTTAACAGATACGCAGTGTTTT. Amino acids: CASMLTDTQCF. The chain is built from TRBV6-6 and TRBJ2-3, with D unresolved. CDR3 size: 11 residues. Germline values: CDR1 MNHNY, CDR2 SVGAGI (reference sequence).

This clonotype was detected ten times or more. Here the CDR3 reads CASSLDSGRAYEQYF. Here the CDR3 DNA reads TGCGCCAGCAGCTTGGATAGTGGCAGAGCCTACGAGCAGTACTTC. V usage is TRBV5-1 and J usage is TRBJ2-7; no reliable D call. Germline-derived CDR1 and CDR2 are SGHRS and YFSETQ. V dropped 0 bases and J dropped 2 bases, with 12 bases sitting between them. The CDR3 has 15 residues.

This clonotype was recorded at least ten times. The CDR3 sequence is CASSLQGYQSLEAFF. The CDR3 DNA reads TGTGCCAGCAGTCTACAGGGGTACCAGTCCCTAGAAGCTTTCTTT. The chain recombines TRBV7-9 with TRBJ1-1; 7 nucleotides align to TRBD1. The junction had 15 bases not matched to a gene; V was cut back by 6 bases and J by 8 bases. Germline V CDR1 and CDR2: SEHNR, FQNEAQ (reference sequence). The CDR3 is 15 amino acids.

This clonotype was recorded many times. This chain uses TRBV5-4 with TRBJ2-5; D is uncertain. V was pared by 0 bases and J by 4 bases, with 10 bases between. CDR3 length: 14 residues. The V gene's germline CDR1 is SGHNT and CDR2 YYREEE (reference sequence). This chain's CDR3 is CASSLETRPETQYF. CDR3 DNA: TGTGCCAGCAGCTTGGAAACGAGGCCAGAGACCCAGTACTTC.

The sample holds a few counts of this clonotype. V usage is TRBV6-2 or TRBV6-3 and J usage is TRBJ1-1, with D unclear. Trimming took off 5 bases at V and 1 base at J, with 8 bases between the two ends. In germline, CDR1 is MNHEY, CDR2 SVGEGT. The CDR3 is made up of 13 amino acids. CDR3 loop: CASSQYWNTEAFF. CDR3 nucleotide sequence: TGTGCCAGCAGTCAGTACTGGAACACTGAAGCTTTCTTT.

The chain joins TRBV27 to TRBJ2-2; D is uncertain. Trimming cost V 8 bases and J 7 bases, with 14 bases left between them. Germline V gives CDR1 MNHEY, CDR2 SMNVEV (reference sequence). The CDR3 spans 13 residues. CDR3 DNA: TGTGCCAGCGGGTTCCAATCGATCGGGGAGCTGTTTTTT. As protein: CASGFQSIGELFF.

This clonotype was seen a handful of times. The chain recombines TRBV4-3 with TRBJ2-3; TRBD1 matches at 7 bases. The CDR3 is made up of 16 amino acids. Germline lookup yields CDR1 LGHNA and CDR2 YSLEER. The V gene end was trimmed by 4 bases and the J gene end by 2 bases; junction bases not matched to a gene: 9. CDR3 coding DNA: TGCGCCAGCAGCCCCGGGACAGCTTTCAACACAGATACGCAGTATTTT. As protein: CASSPGTAFNTDTQYF.

The genes are TRBV29-1 and TRBJ2-7; 11 nucleotides match TRBD1. This CDR3 comprises 13 residues. Looked up from germline, CDR1 is SQVTM and CDR2 is ANQGSEA. The V segment lost 4 bases and the J segment 3 bases; nucleotides outside the gene matches: 2. The CDR3 DNA sequence: TGCAGCGTTGGGGGACAGGGGGTCTACGAGCAGTACTTC. Protein sequence: CSVGGQGVYEQYF.

This clonotype was counted only a few times. The chain carries TRBV4-1 and TRBJ1-1; tentatively, D is TRBD1 (5 bases). V lost 4 bases, J lost 0 bases, and 18 bases lay in between. The CDR3 is 17 residues long. The V gene's germline CDR1 is MGHRA and CDR2 YSYEKL. In DNA, the CDR3 is TGCGCCAGCAGCCCCCGGGTTTGGGGGATCATGAACACTGAAGCTTTCTTT. This gives the protein CASSPRVWGIMNTEAFF.

The CDR3, as DNA: TGTGCCAGCAGCCCTTTGGGGACAGGTTCTAATTCACCCCTCCACTTT. Its protein product is CASSPLGTGSNSPLHF. The chain employs TRBV7-9 and TRBJ1-6, with 8 bases matching TRBD1. The ends lost 5 bases at V and 6 bases at J; junction bases unmatched: 9. The CDR3 is 16 amino acids. Germline CDR1 is SEHNR and CDR2 is FQNEAQ (reference sequence). The full variable domain, in which reference TRBV7-9 and TRBJ1-6 provide the parts outside the CDR3, is DTGVSQNPRHKITKRGQNVTFRCDPISEHNRLYWYRQTLGQGPEFLTYFQNEAQLEKSRLLSDRFSAERPKGSFSTLEIQRTEQGDSAMYLCASSPLGTGSNSPLHFGNGTRLTVT.

As concerns this clonotype: Mismatch with germline at one junction end may stem from a read error. This chain connects TRBV7-7 to TRBJ2-7; D might be TRBD1 or TRBD2, each matching 5 bases. This CDR3 comprises 13 residues. Per the germline V gene, CDR1 is SSHAT and CDR2 is FNYEAQ (reference sequence). CDR3 DNA: TGTGCTAGCAGCTTGGGACCCACCTTCGAGCAGTACTTC. Translated: CASSLGPTFEQYF. The full variable domain, rest sourced from reference TRBV7-7 and TRBJ2-7, is GAGVSQSPRYKVTKRGQDVTLRCDPISSHATLYWYQQALGQGPEFLTYFNYEAQPDKSGLPSDRFSAERPEGSISTLTIQRTEQRDSAMYRCASSLGPTFEQYFGPGTRLTVT.

This clonotype was seen ten or more times. The junction differs from germline at one of its ends, possibly a read error. The chain employs TRBV5-1 and TRBJ2-7; possible D gene TRBD2, 6 bases. The CDR3 length is 14 residues. In germline, CDR1 is SGHRS, CDR2 YFSETQ. As DNA, the CDR3 is TGCGCCAGCGGCTTGGCTCCGGAGGGCTACGAGCAGTACTTC. Translated: CASGLAPEGYEQYF. The full variable domain, completed using reference TRBV5-1 and TRBJ2-7, is KAGVTQTPRYLIKTRGQQVTLSCSPISGHRSVSWYQQTPGQGLQFLFEYFSETQRNKGNFPGRFSGRQFSNSRSEMNVSTLELGDSALYLCASGLAPEGYEQYFGPGTRLTVT.

A few counts support this clonotype. V gene TRBV7-6 combines with J gene TRBJ1-2, with no clear D. This CDR3 region has 13 residues. Trimming left V 1 base short and J 2 bases short, with 5 bases between. Looked up from germline, CDR1 is SGHVS and CDR2 is FNYEAQ. The CDR3 is CASSLGENYGYTF. CDR3 nucleotide sequence: TGTGCCAGCAGCTTAGGGGAGAACTATGGCTACACCTTC.

This clonotype has only a few counts. The chain carries TRBV13 and TRBJ2-7, with a weak D call TRBD2 (5 bases). Trimming took 3 bases from V and 0 from J, leaving 18 bases between them. CDR1 is PRHDT and CDR2 is FYEKMQ in the germline V gene (reference sequence). The CDR3 loop spans 17 amino acids. The CDR3: CASSFSPPGGLSYEQYF. In DNA form, the CDR3 reads TGTGCCAGCAGCTTCTCCCCGCCCGGAGGACTCTCCTACGAGCAGTACTTC.

This clonotype was counted ten times or more. V usage is TRBV12-3 or TRBV12-4 and J usage is TRBJ2-6; D ambiguous. The CDR3 sequence is 14 residues long. Trimming took off 1 base at V and 0 bases at J, with 1 base between the two ends. CDR3 region: CASSLDSGANVLTF. Here the CDR3 DNA reads TGTGCCAGCAGTTTAGACTCTGGGGCCAACGTCCTGACTTTC.

J is TRBJ1-2 and V is TRBV27, with 7 bases identical to TRBD1. V shed 5 bases, J shed 10 bases, and the junction held 10 bases outside the gene matches. Germline V gene data show CDR1 as MNHEY and CDR2 as SMNVEV (reference sequence). The CDR3 runs 13 residues. CDR3 coding DNA: TGTGCCAGCAGTCTGTTTGAGGGGGCAGACTACACCTTC. Its translation: CASSLFEGADYTF.

The rearrangement uses TRBV4-1 and TRBJ2-7; D uncertain. The V gene's germline CDR1 is MGHRA and CDR2 YSYEKL. The CDR3 extends over 14 amino acids. V was pared by 0 bases and J by 2 bases, with 8 bases between. CDR3 in DNA: TGCGCCAGCAGCCAAGAAGCCAAAACCTACGAGCAGTACTTC. This sequence encodes CASSQEAKTYEQYF.